This T cell receptor beta chain was identified in a study of CD8 T cells in ankylosing spondylitis. Regarding the study as a whole: As reported, disease-linked clones showed significant enrichment in matched ankylosing spondylitis synovial fluid. Typical of ankylosing spondylitis blood, it appeared, was a TCR beta motif of roughly eight highly homologous variants.

Of note for this clonotype: The antigen remains unidentified.

There are 15 residues in the CDR3. Unmatched junction bases numbered 13, after V lost 3 bases and J lost 8 bases. Germline lookup yields CDR1 GTSNPN and CDR2 SVGIG (reference sequence). TCRdb analysed the 5' RACE reads with MiXCR anew, one entry per CDR3 protein. The sample has approximately 540,000 distinct CDR3 sequences; roughly 13% are singletons. Sample: blood, either unsorted or a sorted T cell fraction (not recorded which). V gene TRBV30 combines with J gene TRBJ2-1, with TRBD1 matching over 7 bases. This receptor was obtained from a male donor with ankylosing spondylitis. The CDR3: CAWRRPRQGRDEQFF. The CDR3 bases are TGTGCCTGGAGACGACCACGACAGGGTAGGGATGAGCAGTTCTTC.